Listed below are T cell receptor beta chains from one sample, sequenced in a study of response to subunit inactivated influenza vaccine. From the RT-PCR reads, TCRdb called clonotypes with MiXCR, one entry per CDR3 protein. The table shows some 300,000 distinct CDR3 sequences, with approximately 20% occurring only once. The material sequenced was PBMCs from blood, taken about 20 months after vaccination. These receptors were taken from a man in his fifties or sixties who received an inactivated influenza vaccine. The CDR3 runs from the conserved cysteine through the conserved F or W. The order of the fields is D gene, clone size, J gene, V gene, CDR3 protein, CDR3 DNA. The D gene is left open where the match is weak. Some rows have no size entry. The others give once, few or many, or a class for an expanded clone.

>.|.|TRBJ2-1|TRBV4-1
CASSQEPMTTYNEQFF
TGCGCCAGCAGCCAAGAACCGATGACCACGTACAATGAGCAGTTCTTC
>TRBD1|.|TRBJ1-5|TRBV5-1
CASSPGQAGNQPQHF
TGCGCCAGCAGCCCGGGACAGGCGGGCAATCAGCCCCAGCATTTT
>.|many|TRBJ2-5|TRBV6-5
CASISAGQETQYF
TGTGCCAGCATTTCAGCAGGTCAAGAGACCCAGTACTTC
>.|few|TRBJ1-1|TRBV12-3/TRBV12-4
CASSYQGRAAFF
TGTGCCAGCAGTTACCAGGGTAGGGCGGCTTTCTTT
>.|few|TRBJ1-2|TRBV24-1
CATSDPGGYTF
TGTGCCACCAGTGACCCCGGTGGCTACACCTTC
>.|.|TRBJ2-1|TRBV20-1
CSARARSRHNEQFF
TGCAGTGCTAGAGCTAGGTCTCGCCACAATGAGCAGTTCTTC
>.|few|TRBJ1-1|TRBV25-1
CASSEGHGLNTEAFF
TGTGCCAGCAGTGAGGGACACGGACTAAACACTGAAGCTTTCTTT
>.|few|TRBJ2-3|TRBV6-4
CASSREISTDTQYF
TGTGCCAGTTCCAGGGAGATAAGCACAGATACGCAGTATTTT
>TRBD1|many|TRBJ1-2|TRBV7-9
CASSSSGTGYGYTF
TGTGCCAGCAGCTCCTCCGGGACAGGATACGGCTACACCTTC
>TRBD1|many|TRBJ2-2|TRBV15
CATSRGTGINTGELFF
TGTGCCACCAGCAGGGGGACAGGGATAAACACCGGGGAGCTGTTTTTT
>.|.|TRBJ2-5|TRBV7-2
CASLKETQYF
TGTGCCAGCCTTAAAGAGACCCAGTACTTC
>.|.|TRBJ1-2|TRBV18
CASSQLDYGYTF
TGTGCCAGCTCACAGTTAGACTATGGCTACACCTTC
>.|many|TRBJ1-1|TRBV12-3/TRBV12-4
CASRDGVATEAFF
TGTGCCAGCAGAGATGGGGTTGCCACTGAAGCTTTCTTT
>TRBD1|.|TRBJ1-1|TRBV10-3
CALSRDRGTEAFF
TGTGCACTCTCCCGGGACAGGGGCACTGAAGCTTTCTTT
>TRBD1|.|TRBJ2-5|TRBV11-2
CASSLLVGTGHSETQYF
TGTGCCAGCAGCTTATTGGTAGGGACAGGGCATTCAGAGACCCAGTACTTC
>.|few|TRBJ2-5|TRBV3-1
CASSHRAAETQYF
TGTGCCAGCAGCCACCGGGCGGCAGAGACCCAGTACTTC
>TRBD1|few|TRBJ1-1|TRBV12-3/TRBV12-4
CASRPGTGGTEAFF
TGTGCCAGCAGACCCGGGACAGGGGGCACTGAAGCTTTCTTT
>TRBD1|few|TRBJ2-3|TRBV7-9
CASSLTGQSTDTQYF
TGTGCCAGCAGCTTAACGGGACAGAGCACAGATACGCAGTATTTT
>TRBD1|few|TRBJ1-1|TRBV10-2
CASSGGAATEAFF
TGCGCCAGTTCAGGGGGCGCGGCTACTGAAGCTTTCTTT
>TRBD1|.|TRBJ1-2|TRBV7-8
CASSLGTGGGYGYTF
TGTGCCAGCAGCCTTGGGACAGGGGGCGGCTATGGCTACACCTTC
>TRBD1|.|TRBJ1-2|TRBV12-3/TRBV12-4
CASREMGQAYGYTF
TGTGCCAGCAGGGAAATGGGACAGGCTTATGGCTACACCTTC
>.|.|TRBJ1-4|TRBV20-1
CSALGQFNEKLFF
TGCAGTGCTCTAGGACAGTTTAATGAAAAACTGTTTTTT
>.|many|TRBJ2-5|TRBV18
CASSATGATQETQYF
TGTGCCAGCTCAGCCACCGGGGCTACACAAGAGACCCAGTACTTC
>.|.|TRBJ1-4|TRBV4-2
CASSQVSGFQRRTNEKLFF
TGTGCCAGCAGCCAAGTGTCGGGGTTTCAGAGAAGAACTAATGAAAAACTGTTTTTT
>.|few|TRBJ1-1|TRBV7-6
CASSSISGRHTGTEAFF
TGTGCCAGCAGTTCAATATCGGGGCGTCATACCGGCACTGAAGCTTTCTTT
>.|few|TRBJ2-7|TRBV5-6
CASSFGIGDEQYF
TGTGCCAGCAGCTTCGGGATCGGCGACGAGCAGTACTTC
>.|.|TRBJ2-3|TRBV4-3
CASSQVIGADTQYF
TGCGCCAGCAGCCAAGTGATTGGGGCGGATACGCAGTATTTT
>.|many|TRBJ2-7|TRBV29-1
CSGGVGGEQYF
TGCAGCGGGGGAGTAGGGGGCGAGCAGTACTTC
>.|many|TRBJ1-4|TRBV5-1
CASSSSGTRDEKLFF
TGCGCCAGCAGTTCATCCGGGACCCGTGATGAAAAACTGTTTTTT
>.|.|TRBJ2-7|TRBV5-5
CASSVTHEQYF
TGTGCCAGCAGCGTAACCCACGAGCAGTACTTC
>TRBD2|few|TRBJ2-5|TRBV7-8
CASSLPLAGLYQETQYF
TGTGCCAGCAGCTTACCCCTAGCGGGATTGTACCAAGAGACCCAGTACTTC
>.|.|TRBJ1-2|TRBV10-3
CAISESRGGGYGYTF
TGTGCCATCAGTGAGTCTAGAGGAGGGGGCTATGGCTACACCTTC
>.|few|TRBJ2-7|TRBV30
CAWSVGGGLSYEQYF
TGTGCCTGGAGTGTAGGGGGGGGTCTCTCCTACGAGCAGTACTTC
>TRBD1|few|TRBJ1-2|TRBV3-1
CASSQQGAGGYTF
TGTGCCAGCAGCCAACAGGGGGCGGGCGGCTACACCTTC
>.|.|TRBJ1-1|TRBV6-1
CASTYRNEAFF
TGTGCCAGCACGTACAGGAATGAAGCTTTCTTT
>.|.|TRBJ1-1|TRBV5-1
CASSLEWKGSSLAFF
TGCGCCAGCAGCTTGGAGTGGAAGGGGTCGTCGTTAGCTTTCTTT
>.|few|TRBJ1-2|TRBV4-1
CASSQEGGNLRNGYTF
TGCGCCAGCAGCCAAGAGGGAGGGAACCTTCGTAATGGCTACACCTTC
>TRBD1|.|TRBJ1-2|TRBV11-2
CASSLQGGNYGYTF
TGTGCCAGCAGCTTGCAGGGGGGCAACTATGGCTACACCTTC
>TRBD1|.|TRBJ2-2|TRBV12-3/TRBV12-4
CASTGQGPNTGELFF
TGTGCCAGCACCGGACAGGGACCGAACACCGGGGAGCTGTTTTTT
>.|.|TRBJ2-4|TRBV29-1
CSVEGNTKNIQYF
TGCAGCGTTGAAGGAAATACCAAAAACATTCAGTACTTC
>.|.|TRBJ2-5|TRBV7-9
CASSSEGRNIQETQYF
TGTGCCAGCAGCTCGGAGGGACGGAATATTCAAGAGACCCAGTACTTC
>TRBD1|.|TRBJ1-1|TRBV5-1
CASSLGQGIGTEAFF
TGCGCCAGCAGCCTCGGACAGGGTATTGGCACTGAAGCTTTCTTT
>TRBD2|.|TRBJ2-4|TRBV11-2
CASSLVNAGGPIQYF
TGTGCCAGCAGCTTAGTGAATGCGGGGGGGCCCATTCAGTACTTC
>.|few|TRBJ2-2|TRBV3-1
CASSPTGVSGELFF
TGTGCCAGCAGCCCAACCGGGGTTTCCGGGGAGCTGTTTTTT
>.|few|TRBJ2-3|TRBV4-1
CASSQDSTGVGTDTQYF
TGCGCCAGCAGCCAAGATTCGACGGGGGTTGGCACAGATACGCAGTATTTT
>.|.|TRBJ2-6|TRBV2
CASSARAPSSGANVLTF
TGTGCCAGCAGTGCCAGGGCCCCCAGTTCTGGGGCCAACGTCCTGACTTTC
>.|.|TRBJ1-1|TRBV14
CASSRLGHMSTEAFF
TGTGCCAGCAGCCGACTAGGACACATGAGCACTGAAGCTTTCTTT
>TRBD2|few|TRBJ2-5|TRBV7-9
CASSLIRAGVETQYF
TGTGCCAGCAGCTTAATCAGGGCGGGAGTTGAGACCCAGTACTTC
>.|many|TRBJ1-1|TRBV12-3/TRBV12-4
CASSFTPRKNTEAFF
TGTGCCAGCAGTTTCACCCCTAGGAAGAACACTGAAGCTTTCTTT
>.|.|TRBJ1-1|TRBV6-5
CASSTGLAEAFF
TGTGCCAGCAGTACCGGGCTAGCTGAAGCTTTCTTT
>TRBD1|few|TRBJ1-4|TRBV4-3
CATSAGPGGNTNEKLFF
TGCGCCACCTCAGCGGGTCCAGGGGGAAATACTAATGAAAAACTGTTTTTT
>TRBD1|.|TRBJ1-2|TRBV4-3
CASSQGTGGANGYTF
TGCGCCAGCAGCCAGGGGACAGGGGGCGCGAATGGCTACACCTTC
>.|few|TRBJ2-3|TRBV29-1
CSVEGAGRTDTQYF
TGCAGCGTTGAAGGTGCAGGGAGGACAGATACGCAGTATTTT
>TRBD1|few|TRBJ1-4|TRBV30
CAWSVGGGGAYEKLFF
TGTGCCTGGAGTGTTGGAGGAGGGGGCGCATATGAAAAACTGTTTTTT
>TRBD1|many|TRBJ1-2|TRBV5-6
CASSLRTGGTSNYGYTF
TGTGCCAGCAGCTTGCGTACAGGGGGCACCTCTAACTATGGCTACACCTTC